This T cell receptor beta chain came from a study of memory CD4+ T cells and cytomegalovirus serostatus. Study background: Donors were healthy Belgian adults, 10 or so CMV seropositive and 20 to 25 seronegative. Study findings and constraints: CD4+ memory repertoires contained about two fifths of the roughly 160 reported CMV TCRbeta sequences. CMV serostatus prediction reached median AUC 0.95, or 0.91 with US-trained model.

TCRdb's copy holds only in-frame clones and misses some; the assay was immunoSEQ multiplex PCR. Of some 52,000 clones in the sample, 80% to 90% were seen once. The sort gate was single viable CD3+CD4+CD8-CD45RO+ cells for memory CD4+ T cells. Serum IgG to CMV pp150, pp28, p38 and p52 defined serostatus. The germline V and J ends were trimmed by 3 bases and 7 bases, with 13 bases remaining between them. CDR3 size: 14 residues. Per the germline V gene, CDR1 is SEHNR and CDR2 is FQNEAQ (reference sequence). As regards this clone: Antigen specificity is unknown.

Sequencing was performed on memory CD4+ T cells from blood. The TCR was taken from an adult in good health and CMV-seropositive. This chain connects TRBV7-9 to TRBJ2-1, with D possibly TRBD1 on 7 matching bases. CDR3 residues: CASSFEQGRNEQFF. CDR3 DNA: TGTGCCAGCAGCTTTGAACAGGGGAGGAATGAGCAGTTCTTC. Looking up the rest from reference TRBV7-9 and TRBJ2-1 gives the full variable domain: DTGVSQNPRHKITKRGQNVTFRCDPISEHNRLYWYRQTLGQGPEFLTYFQNEAQLEKSRLLSDRFSAERPKGSFSTLEIQRTEQGDSAMYLCASSFEQGRNEQFFGPGTRLTVL.